This TCR beta chain is drawn from a study of blood T cells in healthy people across ages. Sample-barcoded 5' priming and a J-beta primer mix drove a second PCR of about 7 to 11 cycles. Tagging of each cDNA molecule was performed by a template-switch adaptor with 12 random nucleotides. TCRdb reprocessed the 5' RACE reads via MiXCR and lists one record per CDR3 protein. The data hold 1,500,000 or so distinct CDR3 sequences, with roughly 64% observed a single time. Germline loops: CDR1 SGHTA, CDR2 FQGNSA. The CDR3 is made up of 17 amino acids. V lost 5 bases and J 3 bases, leaving 17 bases between the germline ends.

The material sequenced was blood. This clonotype was obtained from a young man in good health. The rearrangement joins TRBV7-2 to TRBJ2-6, with a possible D match to TRBD2 (5 bases). The CDR3 sequence: CASSPSRGRNGANVLTF. The CDR3 DNA reads as TGTGCCAGCAGCCCTAGCCGTGGTCGGAATGGGGCCAACGTCCTGACTTTC.